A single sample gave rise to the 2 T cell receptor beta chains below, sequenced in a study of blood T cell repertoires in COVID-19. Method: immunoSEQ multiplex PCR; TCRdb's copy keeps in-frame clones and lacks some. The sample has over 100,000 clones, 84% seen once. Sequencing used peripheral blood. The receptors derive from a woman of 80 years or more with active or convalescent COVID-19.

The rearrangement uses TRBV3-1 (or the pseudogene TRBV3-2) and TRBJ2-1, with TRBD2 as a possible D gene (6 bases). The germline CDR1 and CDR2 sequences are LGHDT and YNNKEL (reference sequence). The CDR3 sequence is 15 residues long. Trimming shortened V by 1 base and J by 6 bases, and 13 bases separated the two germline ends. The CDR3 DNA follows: TGTGCCAGCAGCCAAGGCCGGACTAATGTCAATGAGCAGTTCTTC. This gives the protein CASSQGRTNVNEQFF.

CDR3: CASSYATGNYGYTF. CDR3 bases: TGTGCCAGCAGTTACGCGACAGGGAACTATGGCTACACCTTC. The chain couples TRBV6-5 to TRBJ1-2, with 7 bases identical to TRBD1. The V and J ends lost 2 bases and 2 bases, in that order; junction bases with no gene match: 2. This CDR3 spans 14 amino acids. The germline V gene encodes CDR1 MNHEY and CDR2 SVGAGI.